These T cell receptor beta chains were read from a single sample in a study of cytomegalovirus exposure and HLA in healthy donors. Produced via immunoSEQ multiplex PCR; TCRdb's table is partial and in-frame only. The repertoire consists of 100,000 to 150,000 clones, with over 70% occurring once and the leading ten covering approximately 1.5%. Input material: PBMCs. These TCRs come from a woman under 30 in good health and CMV-seronegative. Both conserved end residues are part of each CDR3. The order of the fields is J gene, V gene, clone size, D gene, CDR3 DNA, CDR3 protein. The D gene is left open where the match is weak. The size field is filled for only some rows; it gives once, few, many or a size class.

>TRBJ2-6|TRBV21-1|NA|NA
TGTGCCAGCAGCAAAGGGGGGACAGGGGACCGCTCTGGGGCCAACGTCCTGACTTTC
CASSKGGTGDRSGANVLTF
>TRBJ1-2|TRBV9|NA|NA
TGTGCCAGCAGCCCAACACAGACAGGACCCTATGGCTACACCTTC
CASSPTQTGPYGYTF
>TRBJ1-1|TRBV7-9|NA|TRBD1
TGTGCCAGCAGCTCGTCGACAGGGGGCACTGAAGCTTTCTTT
CASSSSTGGTEAFF
>TRBJ2-5|TRBV18|once|NA
TGTGCCAGCTCACCACGGGCAGGACTAAGGGAGACCCAGTACTTC
CASSPRAGLRETQYF
>TRBJ2-3|TRBV6-1|NA|NA
TGTGCCAGCAGTGCCTCCCTTGAAGCTAGCACAGATACGCAGTATTTT
CASSASLEASTDTQYF
>TRBJ2-7|TRBV6-1|NA|TRBD1
TGTGCCAGCAGTAAGGACAGGTACGAGCAGTACTTC
CASSKDRYEQYF
>TRBJ2-1|TRBV4-2|NA|TRBD2
TGTGCCAGCTCCCGAACGGGAGGGCCGGCCGATGAGCAGTTCTTC
CASSRTGGPADEQFF
>TRBJ1-4|TRBV4-1|NA|NA
TGCGCCAGCAGTAGAGGGATGACTAATGAAAAACTGTTTTTT
CASSRGMTNEKLFF
>TRBJ2-7|TRBV5-6|NA|TRBD2
TGTGCCAGCAGCTTGGCGACTAGCGGGGGATCCTACGAGCAGTACTTC
CASSLATSGGSYEQYF
>TRBJ2-1|TRBV5-4|NA|NA
TGTGCCAGCAGCTTGGGAGGGGGGGCCTACAATGAGCAGTTCTTC
CASSLGGGAYNEQFF
>TRBJ1-1|TRBV19|NA|NA
TGTGCCAGTAGTACCCAAGGGGGTCCCACTGAAGCTTTCTTT
CASSTQGGPTEAFF
>TRBJ1-2|TRBV5-6|NA|NA
TGTGCCAGCAGCTTGACAGCCTATGGCTACACCTTC
CASSLTAYGYTF
>TRBJ2-1|TRBV6-6|NA|TRBD2
TGTGCCAGCAGCCAAGGACTAGAGTCCTACAATGAGCAGTTCTTC
CASSQGLESYNEQFF
>TRBJ2-7|TRBV27|NA|TRBD1
TGTGCCAGCAGTTCGCTCGGGACAGGACCCTACGAGCAGTACTTC
CASSSLGTGPYEQYF
>TRBJ2-3|TRBV5-4|once|NA
TGTGCCAGCAGCTTGGTGACAGAACGGCGGGATACGCAGTATTTT
CASSLVTERRDTQYF
>TRBJ1-2|TRBV5-4|NA|TRBD1
TGTGCCAGCAGCTTGGAAGGGACAGGGAACTATGGCTACACCTTC
CASSLEGTGNYGYTF
>TRBJ1-3|TRBV4-1|NA|NA
TGCGCCAGCAGCCAGGAGGGAAACACCATATATTTT
CASSQEGNTIYF
>TRBJ2-3|TRBV5-1|NA|TRBD1
TGCGCCAGCAGCTCGGGTTGGGCAGGGGGAGGCACAGATACGCAGTATTTT
CASSSGWAGGGTDTQYF
>TRBJ1-2|TRBV11-3|few|TRBD1
TGTGCCAGCAGCTTAGACAGGGGGACCGACTATGGCTACACCTTC
CASSLDRGTDYGYTF
>TRBJ1-4|TRBV7-9|once|NA
TGTGCCAGCAGCCCGAGACAGCTCAAAAATGAAAAACTGTTTTTT
CASSPRQLKNEKLFF
>TRBJ1-1|TRBV6-1|NA|NA
TGTGCCAGCAGTACAGGGTGGGGGGGCACTGAAGCTTTCTTT
CASSTGWGGTEAFF
>TRBJ1-2|TRBV20-1|NA|NA
TGCAGTACGGACAGTAACTATGGCTACACCTTC
CSTDSNYGYTF
>TRBJ2-3|TRBV7-6|NA|TRBD1
TGTGCCAGCAGCTTCCTGACAGGGGGCGCAGATACGCAGTATTTT
CASSFLTGGADTQYF
>TRBJ2-3|TRBV19|NA|NA
TGTGCCAGTACCGGGGTTTTGGGAGATACGCAGTATTTT
CASTGVLGDTQYF
>TRBJ2-1|TRBV30|NA|NA
TGTGCCTGGAGTGTACGGGGATTTACCTACAATGAGCAGTTCTTC
CAWSVRGFTYNEQFF
>TRBJ2-2|TRBV5-1|NA|TRBD2
TGCGCCAGCAGCTTACTAGCGGGTAGCGGGGAGCTGTTTTTT
CASSLLAGSGELFF
>TRBJ1-3|TRBV10-2|once|NA
TGCGCCAGCAGTGAAGCTACGAGGGACACCATATATTTT
CASSEATRDTIYF
>TRBJ1-2|TRBV2|NA|TRBD1
TGTGCCAGCAGTGTTCTAGGACAGGGCCGGGGCTACACCTTC
CASSVLGQGRGYTF
>TRBJ2-1|TRBV6-1|NA|NA
TGTGCCAGCAGTGCAAACTCCTTCTCCTACAATGAGCAGTTCTTC
CASSANSFSYNEQFF
>TRBJ2-1|TRBV14|NA|TRBD2
TGTGCCAGCAGCCGGTACACCGGGACTAGCGGGTACAATGAGCAGTTCTTC
CASSRYTGTSGYNEQFF
>TRBJ2-1|TRBV5-1|few|TRBD2
TGCGCCAGCAGTCCCCCAGCGGGAGGTCCCCTCAATGAGCAGTTCTTC
CASSPPAGGPLNEQFF
>TRBJ1-1|TRBV5-1|NA|NA
TGCGCCAGCAGCTTGGTGGGGGCGCGTGACACTGAAGCTTTCTTT
CASSLVGARDTEAFF
>TRBJ1-5|TRBV7-9|NA|NA
TGTGCCAGCAGCTCCAGGGAAAGCAATCAGCCCCAGCATTTT
CASSSRESNQPQHF
>TRBJ2-2|TRBV5-1|NA|TRBD2
TGCGCCAGCAGCTTGACCAGCGGGAGTGTTGTCGGGGAGCTGTTTTTT
CASSLTSGSVVGELFF
>TRBJ1-5|TRBV6-5|few|NA
TGTGCCAGCAGTTACTCGAACGGGTTTCAGCCCCAGCATTTT
CASSYSNGFQPQHF
>TRBJ2-7|TRBV27|NA|NA
TGTGCCAGCAGTACCGAGCCAGGCCTAAGCTACGAGCAGTACTTC
CASSTEPGLSYEQYF
>TRBJ1-2|TRBV19|NA|NA
TGTGCCAGTAGTATCGGCCAGGGCCAAGCTAACTATGGCTACACCTTC
CASSIGQGQANYGYTF
>TRBJ1-1|TRBV5-1|NA|NA
TGCGCCAGCAGCTCGACTCCAAGGACAGTGAACACTGAAGCTTTCTTT
CASSSTPRTVNTEAFF
>TRBJ1-2|TRBV6-4|few|NA
TGTGCCAGCAGTGACCTCGGGGGGGGCAGAAACTATGGCTACACCTTC
CASSDLGGGRNYGYTF
>TRBJ1-1|TRBV6-5|NA|NA
TGTGCCAGCAGTTACTCAGAGAAAACGGCTGAAGCTTTCTTT
CASSYSEKTAEAFF
>TRBJ1-1|TRBV27|once|NA
TGTGCCAGCAGTTTGGGGCCCTCGGTGGACACTGAAGCTTTCTTT
CASSLGPSVDTEAFF
>TRBJ2-5|TRBV7-7|NA|NA
TGTGCCAGCAGCTCGACTCCCAGGGGTCTAGAGACCCAGTACTTC
CASSSTPRGLETQYF
>TRBJ2-1|TRBV5-1|NA|TRBD2
TGCGCCAGCAGCGGGACCGGAGCGGGATATTCTTACAATGAGCAGTTCTTC
CASSGTGAGYSYNEQFF
>TRBJ2-5|TRBV18|NA|TRBD1
TGTGCCAGCTCACCCGACAGGGCTCACGAGACCCAGTACTTC
CASSPDRAHETQYF
>TRBJ2-1|TRBV7-2|NA|NA
TGTGCCAGCAGCTTAGGAACCGCGGGCAACTACAATGAGCAGTTCTTC
CASSLGTAGNYNEQFF
>TRBJ1-2|TRBV6-5|once|NA
TGTGCCAGCAGTTACCACTCGTCGGGTGGCTACACCTTC
CASSYHSSGGYTF
>TRBJ1-1|TRBV29-1|NA|NA
TGCAGCGCCAAGGGAGGGGATCGCACTGAAGCTTTCTTT
CSAKGGDRTEAFF
>TRBJ2-1|TRBV27|NA|TRBD2
TGTGCCAGCAGTTTATTCAGCGGGAGGGCATATGAGCAGTTCTTC
CASSLFSGRAYEQFF
>TRBJ2-3|TRBV5-1|NA|NA
TGCGCCAGCAGCTTAGGAGGTTTACGGACAGATACGCAGTATTTT
CASSLGGLRTDTQYF
>TRBJ2-1|TRBV7-9|once|TRBD2
TGTGCCAGCAGGGGGGCGGCGGGAGGGCCAGGTGAGCAGTTCTTC
CASRGAAGGPGEQFF
>TRBJ2-1|TRBV7-2|NA|TRBD2
TGTGCCAGCAGCTTAGTAGCGGGATTTGAGCAGTTCTTC
CASSLVAGFEQFF
>TRBJ2-1|TRBV29-1|few|TRBD2
TGCAGCGCTTTACTAGCGGCATACAATGAGCAGTTCTTC
CSALLAAYNEQFF
>TRBJ1-2|TRBV10-3|NA|NA
TGTGCCATCAGTGAACGACAGGAGTATGGCTACACCTTC
CAISERQEYGYTF
>TRBJ2-2|TRBV29-1|few|TRBD2
TGCAGCGGGCGGCTAGCGGGAGAGATCGGGGAGCTGTTTTTT
CSGRLAGEIGELFF
>TRBJ1-4|TRBV6-4|NA|NA
TGTGCCAGCAGTGACGGGCAGGGCGGACTGTTTTTT
CASSDGQGGLFF
>TRBJ2-1|TRBV6-5|NA|NA
TGTGCCAGCAGTTACACACGGGATTCCGCCTACAATGAGCAGTTCTTC
CASSYTRDSAYNEQFF